This TCR beta chain was recovered during a study of cytomegalovirus exposure and HLA in healthy donors. General study results and limits: Most TCR sequences proved rare, with some public TCRs found in many donors. Among CMV-associated TCR beta chains, most appeared HLA-restricted in a later analysis. An observed cluster of highly shared sequence variants was recorded as a likely sequencing artifact.

PCR employed 60 Vbeta and 13 Jbeta primers. The protocol was immunoSEQ multiplex PCR, while the TCRdb copy is restricted to in-frame clones and leaves out a portion. The sample has approximately 220,000 clones, approximately 83% seen once. Turning to this clone: The antigen remains unidentified.

The CDR3 spans 14 residues. Germline CDR1 and CDR2: MNHNY and SVGAGI (reference sequence). V was clipped by 6 bases and J by 6 bases, with 15 bases between them. Sequenced material: PBMCs. This TCR derives from a boy younger than 10 in good health and CMV-seronegative. The chain employs TRBV6-6 and TRBJ1-5; D ambiguous. The CDR3 coding sequence is TGTGCCAGCAGATCTGAACCTGACACTCAGCCCCAGCATTTT. This codes for CASRSEPDTQPQHF.